The sample holds one count of the clone carrying this T cell receptor beta chain. Antigen specificity is unknown. CDR3 length: 14 amino acids. Germline V gene data show CDR1 as PRHDT and CDR2 as FYEKMQ (reference sequence). V gave up 5 bases and J gave up 0 bases, with 11 bases separating them. The data derive from a study of graft-versus-host responses after intestinal transplantation. Study-level points and caveats: Peak levels of circulating GvH clones tracked with early post-transplant HvG declines.

The method was immunoSEQ multiplex PCR; TCRdb's version includes in-frame clones alone and lacks a portion of them. This table has over 90,000 clones, 90% to 95% appearing once. This sample comprised unstimulated CD8+ T cells sorted from spleen or lymph node cells, obtained before intestinal transplant. The clonotype was recovered from a human donor who received an intestinal transplant. The chain joins TRBV13 to TRBJ2-7; D not resolved. The CDR3 DNA follows: TGTGCCAGCAGCACCAGCAGGTTCTCCTACGAGCAGTACTTC. The encoded protein is CASSTSRFSYEQYF.